The 5 T cell receptor beta chains below were found in one sample sequenced in a study of cytomegalovirus exposure and HLA in healthy donors. The table came from immunoSEQ multiplex PCR; TCRdb's copy has only in-frame clones and leaves some out. Among 150,000 or so clones listed, around nine tenths were seen once. The sample was PBMCs. Receptors originate from a man younger than 35 in good health and CMV-seropositive.

The sample holds one count of this clone. This rearrangement joins TRBV9 to TRBJ1-2; 7 bases are shared with TRBD1. The CDR3 extends over 15 amino acids. CDR1 is SGDLS and CDR2 is YYNGEE in the germline V gene. J was trimmed by 5 bases and V by 0 bases; bases with no gene match: 7. Here the CDR3 reads CASSVGEGRGYGYTF. The CDR3 nucleotides read TGTGCCAGCAGCGTAGGCGAGGGCAGGGGGTATGGCTACACCTTC.

This clone occurred once. The rearrangement uses TRBV28 and TRBJ2-7, with D unresolved. This CDR3 spans 13 amino acids. V gave up 5 bases and J gave up 3 bases, with 11 bases separating them. Germline CDR1 reads MDHEN; CDR2 reads SYDVKM. The chain's CDR3 is CASSSPLFYEQYF. The DNA of the CDR3 is TGTGCCAGCAGTAGCCCCCTATTCTACGAGCAGTACTTC.

This clone was counted once. This rearrangement joins TRBV7-3 to TRBJ2-7, with TRBD2 matching over 14 bases. From germline, CDR1 is SGHTA and CDR2 FQGTGA. CDR3 length: 18 residues. Trimming at V came to 1 base and at J to 3 bases, leaving 8 bases not matched to a gene. CDR3 sequence reads: CASSLRGTSGGELYEQYF. CDR3 in DNA: TGTGCCAGCAGCTTAAGGGGGACTAGCGGGGGCGAACTCTACGAGCAGTACTTC. The full variable domain, completed using reference TRBV7-3 and TRBJ2-7, is GAGVSQTPSNKVTEKGKYVELRCDPISGHTALYWYRQSLGQGPEFLIYFQGTGAADDSGLPNDRFFAVRPEGSVSTLKIQRTERGDSAVYLCASSLRGTSGGELYEQYFGPGTRLTVT.

The chain is built from TRBV5-8 and TRBJ2-3; 11 nucleotides line up with TRBD2. Germline lookup yields CDR1 SGHTS and CDR2 YDEGEE. This CDR3 has 15 residues. V lost 1 base to trimming and J lost 6 bases; unmatched junction nucleotides: 4. The CDR3 bases are TGTGCCAGCAGCTTGACTAGCGGGAGTTACGATACGCAGTATTTT. Its translation: CASSLTSGSYDTQYF.

The V and J genes are TRBV6-1 and TRBJ2-7; 7 bases align to TRBD2. Germline values: CDR1 MNHNS, CDR2 SASEGT. The J segment lost 3 bases and the V segment lost 8 bases, leaving 7 bases of the junction unmatched. This CDR3 region has 13 residues. The CDR3 DNA reads TGTGCCAGCGCGATGAAGCGGGGCTACGAGCAGTACTTC. Protein product: CASAMKRGYEQYF.